The rows below give T cell receptor beta chains drawn from one sample of a study of response to subunit inactivated influenza vaccine. TCRdb passed the RT-PCR reads through MiXCR, listing each CDR3 protein once. The sample includes around 250,000 distinct CDR3 sequences, over 9% of them seen just once. Sequences were derived from non-naive T cells sorted from PBMCs, sampled 14 days before vaccination. The receptors stem from a man aged 50 or older who received an inactivated influenza vaccine. The conserved cysteine and the conserved F or W are not part of the CDR3 here. D genes are given only for firm matches.

cdr3_aa: ASSVADSPFHEQY
v_call: TRBV9
d_call: NA

cdr3_aa: ASSVFGVTRGTDTQY
v_call: TRBV9
d_call: NA

cdr3_aa: AISESGQDNQPQH
v_call: TRBV10-3
d_call: TRBD1

cdr3_aa: SAKRNQYNEQF
v_call: TRBV20-1
d_call: NA

cdr3_aa: ASSLDFASTDTQY
v_call: TRBV7-2
d_call: NA

cdr3_aa: ASSKDSTLGEQY
v_call: TRBV9
d_call: NA

cdr3_aa: ASSEDGTGSDGYT
v_call: TRBV2
d_call: TRBD1

cdr3_aa: ASSVGSLAGIQETQY
v_call: TRBV9
d_call: TRBD2

cdr3_aa: SAPLGGGPENTQY
v_call: TRBV20-1
d_call: NA

cdr3_aa: ASSYDGDYNEQF
v_call: TRBV6-5
d_call: NA

cdr3_aa: ASSPDAGRSYEQY
v_call: TRBV5-5
d_call: NA

cdr3_aa: SALIPGLAGEEQY
v_call: TRBV20-1
d_call: TRBD2

cdr3_aa: ASSSGTSLYEQY
v_call: TRBV6-2/TRBV6-3
d_call: TRBD2

cdr3_aa: ASSLDQSTDTQY
v_call: TRBV5-5
d_call: NA

cdr3_aa: SARDQGRGAEAF
v_call: TRBV20-1
d_call: NA

cdr3_aa: ASSIDPENEQY
v_call: TRBV19
d_call: NA

cdr3_aa: ASSVEQGTGVEKLF
v_call: TRBV6-1
d_call: TRBD1

cdr3_aa: SAGGQGARGAY
v_call: TRBV20-1
d_call: TRBD1

cdr3_aa: ASSLPSVAEQF
v_call: TRBV7-2
d_call: NA

cdr3_aa: ASSHGLRGRYT
v_call: TRBV3-1
d_call: NA

cdr3_aa: ASRPGRKTASYEQY
v_call: TRBV28
d_call: NA

cdr3_aa: ASSYSFQGPTGELF
v_call: TRBV6-2/TRBV6-3
d_call: NA

cdr3_aa: ASSYSSGAGSYGYT
v_call: TRBV6-5
d_call: NA

cdr3_aa: ASSLGDEVAVTDTQY
v_call: TRBV28
d_call: NA

cdr3_aa: SVEVGAAYEQY
v_call: TRBV29-1
d_call: NA

cdr3_aa: ASSRGLAGGLLNNEQF
v_call: TRBV12-3/TRBV12-4
d_call: TRBD2

cdr3_aa: ASSLKGRGELF
v_call: TRBV11-3
d_call: NA

cdr3_aa: ASSDPGNTHYEQY
v_call: TRBV3-1
d_call: NA

cdr3_aa: AWSSGLSLPVYEQY
v_call: TRBV30
d_call: NA

cdr3_aa: ASSPERGGVI
v_call: TRBV3-1
d_call: TRBD2

cdr3_aa: ASSVAAGMNTEAF
v_call: TRBV9
d_call: NA

cdr3_aa: ASSLGQAYNEQF
v_call: TRBV5-1
d_call: NA

cdr3_aa: SARDFSQGPYEQY
v_call: TRBV20-1
d_call: NA

cdr3_aa: ASSLVVAGAHTGELF
v_call: TRBV5-1
d_call: TRBD2

cdr3_aa: SATPTATNEKLF
v_call: TRBV20-1
d_call: NA

cdr3_aa: ASSQGVGREAF
v_call: TRBV3-1
d_call: NA

cdr3_aa: ASKDGLAGYTQY
v_call: TRBV5-1
d_call: TRBD2

cdr3_aa: SGEKDRADEQF
v_call: TRBV20-1
d_call: TRBD1

cdr3_aa: ASSEPESGETQY
v_call: TRBV7-9
d_call: NA

cdr3_aa: ASSLYGTGSFYEQY
v_call: TRBV27
d_call: TRBD1

cdr3_aa: ASSLAGASGLVYYEQY
v_call: TRBV5-1
d_call: TRBD2

cdr3_aa: ASSPEGSGSVGGELF
v_call: TRBV7-3
d_call: TRBD2

cdr3_aa: ATSRDRRGYT
v_call: TRBV15
d_call: NA

cdr3_aa: SATRQGGSNQPQH
v_call: TRBV20-1
d_call: TRBD1

cdr3_aa: ASSLTGGETQY
v_call: TRBV7-9
d_call: TRBD2

cdr3_aa: ASSGLDRGADGNTIY
v_call: TRBV5-6
d_call: TRBD1

cdr3_aa: SARISGRRKDTQY
v_call: TRBV20-1
d_call: TRBD2

cdr3_aa: ASTSLTGTYEQY
v_call: TRBV27
d_call: TRBD1

cdr3_aa: SARGSFGRNYGYT
v_call: TRBV20-1
d_call: NA

cdr3_aa: ASSQDRFTNYGYT
v_call: TRBV4-3
d_call: TRBD1

cdr3_aa: ASSPSGSADTQY
v_call: TRBV3-1
d_call: TRBD2

cdr3_aa: ASRTGTAGYAQY
v_call: TRBV28
d_call: TRBD1

cdr3_aa: ASSPDGSNTGELF
v_call: TRBV5-1
d_call: NA

cdr3_aa: ASSYSIDTPQGANVLT
v_call: TRBV6-5
d_call: NA

cdr3_aa: ASRAAGQGGYEQY
v_call: TRBV28
d_call: TRBD1

cdr3_aa: ASSLAEGSYEQY
v_call: TRBV5-1
d_call: NA

cdr3_aa: ASSFQNNSPLH
v_call: TRBV7-9
d_call: NA

cdr3_aa: ATSHPGTTEAF
v_call: TRBV15
d_call: NA

cdr3_aa: SARVADAKNIQY
v_call: TRBV20-1
d_call: NA